The present T cell receptor (beta chain) was sequenced within a study of T cell responses to AZD1222 COVID-19 vaccine. Libraries were prepared by immunoSEQ multiplex PCR; TCRdb keeps only in-frame clonotypes and omits some of them. The sample includes about 180,000 clones, 88% of them seen just once. The CDR3 totals 13 residues. Germline-derived CDR1 and CDR2 are GTSNPN and SVGIG (reference sequence). V gave up 0 bases and J gave up 10 bases; unmatched junction bases: 8. Study observations and caveats: An increase in Spike-specific TCR breadth and depth was observed after two AZD1222 doses. Across spike, vaccine-associated CD4 TCRs were found, dominant at 160-218 and 743-854. There were mostly white British donors and more females than males, and clonal diversity was possibly underestimated. Seropositivity was recorded at baseline in only 6 or 7 AZD1222 recipients.

This clone was observed a single time. Its antigen is as yet unknown. This receptor was identified in an adult in good health. Specimen: peripheral blood, collected on day 0 of AZD1222 vaccination. The V and J genes are TRBV30 and TRBJ1-1; TRBD1 matches at 7 bases. The CDR3 region has the DNA TGTGCCTGGAGTGTTAGACAGGGAGGAATAGCTTTCTTT. Its translation: CAWSVRQGGIAFF.